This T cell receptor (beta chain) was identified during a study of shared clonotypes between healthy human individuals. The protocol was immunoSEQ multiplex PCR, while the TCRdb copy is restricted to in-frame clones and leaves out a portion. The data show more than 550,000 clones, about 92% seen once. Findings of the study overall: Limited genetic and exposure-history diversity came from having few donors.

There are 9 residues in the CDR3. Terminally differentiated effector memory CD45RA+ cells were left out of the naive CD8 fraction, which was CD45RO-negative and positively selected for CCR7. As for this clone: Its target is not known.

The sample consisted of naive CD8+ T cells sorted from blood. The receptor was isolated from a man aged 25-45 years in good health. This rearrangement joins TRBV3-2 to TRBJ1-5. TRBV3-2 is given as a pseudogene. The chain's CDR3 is CASSQPQHF. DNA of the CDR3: TGTGCCAGCAGCCAGCCCCAGCATTTT.